These 2 T cell receptor delta chains were sequenced from one sample in a study of gamma-delta T cells after stem cell transplantation (dated by TCRdb to about 2016). The library came from RT-PCR. Sequenced on an Illumina MiSeq. After TCRdb called clones again from the public reads with CATT, rows with identical DNA were merged. The sample table shows approximately 3,100 delta-chain clones, and approximately 30% are seen once. In total, the top ten clones hold roughly 25% of the sample. The sample was gamma-delta T cells. The receptors were gathered from a human donor. It is not recorded whose cells these are; they may come from a transplant donor.

By share of the sample, this clone is medium-sized. The rearrangement joins TRDV1 to TRDJ1, with TRDD3 matching 8 bases. The CDR3 is 20 residues long. V lost 5 bases, J lost 0 bases, and 20 bases stayed unmatched. Germline-derived CDR1 and CDR2 are TSWWSYY and QGS. Here the CDR3 DNA reads TGTGCTCTTGGGACCCTGGCGCCTGGGGGACTCCTATTGTACACCGATAAACTCATCTTT. This gives the protein CALGTLAPGGLLLYTDKLIF.

In its sample, this clone is large. The chain has TRDV2 and TRDJ1; 10 nucleotides align to TRDD3. This CDR3 region has 19 residues. The J segment lost 0 bases and the V segment lost 6 bases, leaving 18 bases of the junction unmatched. CDR1 and CDR2 (germline): GEAIGNYY, EKD. Here the CDR3 reads CACSPLKNTGGLYTDKLIF. CDR3 sequence (DNA): TGTGCCTGTTCCCCCCTTAAGAATACTGGGGGATTGTACACCGATAAACTCATCTTT.